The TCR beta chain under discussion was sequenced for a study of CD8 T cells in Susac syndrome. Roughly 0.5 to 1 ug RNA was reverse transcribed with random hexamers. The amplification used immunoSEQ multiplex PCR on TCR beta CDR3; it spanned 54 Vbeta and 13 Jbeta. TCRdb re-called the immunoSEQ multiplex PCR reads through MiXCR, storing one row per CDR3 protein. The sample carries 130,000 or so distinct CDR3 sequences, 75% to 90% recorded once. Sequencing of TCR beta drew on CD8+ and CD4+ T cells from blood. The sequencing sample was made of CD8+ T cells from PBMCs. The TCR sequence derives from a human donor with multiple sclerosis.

CDR3 amino acids: CASSPGVVLTF. CDR3 DNA: TGTGCCAGCTCACCAGGAGTCGTCCTGACTTTC. The chain uses TRBV18 and TRBJ2-6; D is undetermined. Germline-derived CDR1 and CDR2 are KGHSH and LQKENI. The CDR3 covers 11 residues. V lost 2 bases and J 12 bases, leaving 5 bases between the germline ends.